Below, 15 T cell receptor beta chains from the same sample are listed, as sequenced in a study of human T cells and chemical hapten exposure. The sample's time point: patch test 1, 2 weeks after DPC sensitization. As for treatment: therapeutic diphenylcyclopropenone sensitization with weekly scalp DPC. From the RACE reads, TCRdb called clonotypes with MiXCR, one entry per CDR3 protein. The profile shows tens of thousands of distinct CDR3 sequences, about 7.5% of them singletons. Sequenced material: whole blood, taken in connection with sensitization to the hapten diphenylcyclopropenone (DPC). Receptors originate from a woman aged 25 to 45 with alopecia areata. Some clones in this sample may be carry-over from other donors' samples.

This chain uses TRBV19 with TRBJ2-3; no clear D. The germline V gene encodes CDR1 LNHDA and CDR2 SQIVND (reference sequence). Trimming took off 8 bases at V and 9 bases at J, with 15 bases between the two ends. The CDR3 has 12 amino acids. The CDR3 is CASPSSTLTQYF. CDR3 nucleotide sequence: TGTGCCAGTCCGTCCTCAACATTAACGCAGTATTTT. Together with reference TRBV19 and TRBJ2-3, the CDR3 gives the full variable domain: DGGITQSPKYLFRKEGQNVTLSCEQNLNHDAMYWYRQDPGQGLRLIYYSQIVNDFQKGDIAEGYSVSREKKESFPLTVTSAQKNPTAFYLCASPSSTLTQYFGPGTRLTVL.

The rearrangement uses TRBV5-1 and TRBJ1-1; D may be TRBD1 (5 bases). This CDR3 is built from 14 residues. Between the trimmed V and J ends, which lost 0 bases and 7 bases, there was a span of 13 bases. The germline V gene encodes CDR1 SGHRS and CDR2 YFSETQ. CDR3 nucleotide sequence: TGCGCCAGCAGCTTGGGGGGGTGGAGGGGTGAAGCTTTCTTT. Protein: CASSLGGWRGEAFF. Together with reference TRBV5-1 and TRBJ1-1, the CDR3 gives the full variable domain: KAGVTQTPRYLIKTRGQQVTLSCSPISGHRSVSWYQQTPGQGLQFLFEYFSETQRNKGNFPGRFSGRQFSNSRSEMNVSTLELGDSALYLCASSLGGWRGEAFFGQGTRLTVV.

This clonotype was seen ten or more times. The chain is built from TRBV6-6 and TRBJ1-1; D possibly corresponds to TRBD1 (5 bases). Germline CDR1 MNHNY, CDR2 SVGAGI (reference sequence). The ends were cut back, 0 bases at V and 7 bases at J, with 15 bases in the middle. CDR3 length: 15 residues. DNA of the CDR3: TGTGCCAGCAGTTACTCTGGGGGGAGGGTAGGTGAAGCTTTCTTT. This codes for CASSYSGGRVGEAFF.

This clonotype was seen many times. In nucleotides, the CDR3 is TGTGCCAGCAGCCCGACGTACAGGAGCTCTGGAAACACCATATATTTT. Translating it yields CASSPTYRSSGNTIYF. V usage is TRBV7-7 and J usage is TRBJ1-3, with D perhaps matching TRBD1 (5 bases). Trimming stripped 5 bases from V and 0 bases from J, with 14 bases between. The CDR3 totals 16 residues. Germline values: CDR1 SSHAT, CDR2 FNYEAQ (reference sequence).

This clonotype was recorded many times. V usage is TRBV2 and J usage is TRBJ1-1, with 7 bases matching TRBD1. Looked up from germline, CDR1 is SNHLY and CDR2 is FYNNEI. The V gene end was trimmed by 6 bases and the J gene end by 11 bases; junction bases not matched to a gene: 15. The CDR3 is made up of 14 amino acids. The CDR3 loop reads CASSRTAGGVTAFF. CDR3 DNA: TGTGCCAGCAGCCGGACGGCAGGGGGGGTCACGGCTTTCTTT.

This clonotype came up many times. V and J are TRBV6-2 or TRBV6-3 and TRBJ1-5, with 12 bases lining up with TRBD1. Germline trimming cut 7 bases from V and 2 bases from J; bases unmatched to any gene: 12. The CDR3 spans 18 residues. CDR1 and CDR2 (germline): MNHEY, SVGEGT. CDR3 sequence (DNA): TGTGCCAGCAAACCGGGACAGGGGGCTTGGATTCGCAATCAGCCCCAGCATTTT. Its protein product is CASKPGQGAWIRNQPQHF.

In its sample, this clonotype was seen a few times. The chain links TRBV3-1 to TRBJ1-1, with TRBD1 as a possible D gene (5 bases). Germline V CDR1 and CDR2: LGHDT, YNNKEL (reference sequence). The CDR3 is 12 residues long. V was pared by 1 base and J by 8 bases, with 8 bases between. CDR3: CASSQAGTEAFF. CDR3 sequence (DNA): TGTGCCAGCAGCCAAGCAGGGACCGAAGCTTTCTTT.

The V and J genes are TRBV2 and TRBJ2-7; TRBD1 matches 7 bases. CDR1 and CDR2 from the germline V gene are SNHLY and FYNNEI. J gave up 2 bases and V 3 bases, and 10 bases lay outside the gene matches. The CDR3 covers 16 residues. Here the CDR3 DNA reads TGTGCCAGCAGTGAGGGTCCTCCTGGGACAGCCTACGAGCAGTACTTC. Translated: CASSEGPPGTAYEQYF.

The table lists this clonotype with a few counts. The genes are TRBV11-2 and TRBJ2-5, with unresolved D. The length of the CDR3 is 15 residues. V was cut by 1 base and J by 2 bases, with 11 bases left in between. CDR1 is SGHAT, CDR2 FQNNGV, per germline. The CDR3 is CASSLGTRYQETQYF. The DNA for the CDR3 is TGTGCCAGCAGCTTAGGAACGCGGTATCAAGAGACCCAGTACTTC.

This clonotype was counted between two and nine times. CDR3 in amino acids: CASSLGGSPLHF. The CDR3 coding sequence is TGTGCCAGCAGCTTAGGTGGTTCACCCCTCCACTTT. V is TRBV7-9 and J is TRBJ1-6; no clear D. V lost 1 base to trimming and J lost 9 bases, with 4 bases between them. The CDR3 has 12 amino acids. Germline V lookup: CDR1 SEHNR, CDR2 FQNEAQ (reference sequence).

This clonotype was observed many times. V and J are TRBV20-1 and TRBJ2-7; TRBD2 matches at 12 bases. V shed 3 bases and J 0 bases; nucleotides not matched to a gene: 9. This CDR3 contains 17 residues. The germline gives CDR1 DFQATT, CDR2 SNEGSKA (reference sequence). As DNA, the CDR3 is TGCAGTGCTAGTTCGACTAGCGGGGGTCTTAGCTCCTACGAGCAGTACTTC. Its translation is CSASSTSGGLSSYEQYF.

This clonotype was observed a few times. The genes are TRBV12-3 or TRBV12-4 and TRBJ1-2; a possible D gene is TRBD1 (6 bases). The CDR3 contains 14 residues. Trimming cost V 5 bases and J 3 bases, with 13 bases left between them. CDR3 residues: CASSRGGQDYGYTF. The CDR3 nucleotides read TGTGCCAGCAGTCGGGGGGGGCAGGACTATGGCTACACCTTC.

This clonotype was seen many times. The chain carries TRBV20-1 and TRBJ2-3; 12 bases fit TRBD2. The trim removed 1 base at V and 2 bases at J, leaving 10 bases unmatched. Germline V gives CDR1 DFQATT, CDR2 SNEGSKA (reference sequence). The CDR3 spans 18 residues. In DNA, the CDR3 is TGCAGTGCTAGAGCCCCTCTCACTAGCGGGGGGTTCACAGATACGCAGTATTTT. Protein product: CSARAPLTSGGFTDTQYF.

The CDR3 here is CASSSTGRTEAFF. CDR3 coding DNA: TGTGCCAGCAGCTCGACAGGGCGGACTGAAGCTTTCTTT. The V and J genes are TRBV5-6 and TRBJ1-1; 7 bases map to TRBD1. Germline V gives CDR1 SGHDT, CDR2 YYEEEE. After removal of 3 bases from V and 5 bases from J, the junction contained 4 bases not matched to a gene. This CDR3 has 13 amino acids.

The V call is TRBV21-1, the J call TRBJ2-7. TRBV21-1 is flagged as a pseudogene. The CDR3 is made up of 13 amino acids. The DNA of the CDR3 is TGTGCCAGCAGCTCCTGCTGCTCCTACGAGCAGTACTTC. Translating gives CASSSCCSYEQYF.